This T cell receptor beta chain emerged from a study of control samples from healthy donors and cancer patients. TCRdb keeps only in-frame clones here, not all; method: immunoSEQ multiplex PCR. The table includes some 67,000 clones, around nine tenths detected once. This clone was observed once. The CDR3 consists of 13 residues. Germline V gene data show CDR1 as SGHTA and CDR2 as FQGNSA. The V end was cut by 2 bases, the J end by 4 bases, with 8 bases between. The sequenced sample was PBMCs. This chain uses TRBV7-2 with TRBJ1-2; D call uncertain. The source is a man aged 60-69 years with lung cancer. The CDR3 sequence: CASSLSATYGYTF. CDR3 in DNA: TGTGCCAGCAGCTTATCTGCAACCTATGGCTACACCTTC. Filled out from reference TRBV7-2 and TRBJ1-2, the complete variable domain reads GAGVSQSPSNKVTEKGKDVELRCDPISGHTALYWYRQSLGQGLEFLIYFQGNSAPDKSGLPSDRFSAERTGGSVSTLTIQRTQQEDSAVYLCASSLSATYGYTFGSGTRLTVV.